This TCR beta chain appears in the sequencing data of a study of control samples from healthy donors and cancer patients. Sequencing was performed with immunoSEQ multiplex PCR; in TCRdb, only in-frame clones are kept and a portion is missing. This table holds around 94,000 clones, more than 85% found once. V was shortened by 3 bases and J by 2 bases, with 19 bases between the two germline ends. Germline CDR1 is DFQATT and CDR2 is SNEGSKA (reference sequence). The CDR3 runs 16 residues. The chain recombines TRBV20-1 with TRBJ2-5, with D possibly TRBD1 on 6 matching bases. The receptor comes from a woman aged 50 to 60 in good health. Material: blood. The CDR3 DNA reads as TGCAGTGCTAGTCGAGAGGCCAGGGGTTTGCAAGAGACCCAGTACTTC. This gives the protein CSASREARGLQETQYF.